Sequencing of this T cell receptor beta chain was carried out in a study of low-dose radiotherapy and immunotherapy resistance in tumors. TRAV and TRBV primers primed cDNA for both TCRalpha and TCRbeta. Amplification of TCRs used a constant-region primer and V-primer adapter for about 20 PCR cycles. From the reads, TCRdb called clonotypes with MiXCR, one entry per CDR3 protein. In the table there are under 10,000 distinct CDR3 sequences, about 65% of which are singletons. The receptor was isolated from a human donor with advanced metastatic prostate, ovarian, gallbladder or colorectal cancer (not recorded which). This table probably holds off-target reads from a library built for another chain.

The CDR3 loop is CASSKDRGNTEAFF. CDR3 nucleotides: TGTGCCAGCAGCAAAGACAGGGGGAACACTGAAGCTTTCTTT. The V call is TRBV21-1, the J call TRBJ1-1; the D call of TRBD1 is as the table states it, not checked on the DNA. TRBV21-1 is a documented pseudogene. CDR3 size: 14 residues.